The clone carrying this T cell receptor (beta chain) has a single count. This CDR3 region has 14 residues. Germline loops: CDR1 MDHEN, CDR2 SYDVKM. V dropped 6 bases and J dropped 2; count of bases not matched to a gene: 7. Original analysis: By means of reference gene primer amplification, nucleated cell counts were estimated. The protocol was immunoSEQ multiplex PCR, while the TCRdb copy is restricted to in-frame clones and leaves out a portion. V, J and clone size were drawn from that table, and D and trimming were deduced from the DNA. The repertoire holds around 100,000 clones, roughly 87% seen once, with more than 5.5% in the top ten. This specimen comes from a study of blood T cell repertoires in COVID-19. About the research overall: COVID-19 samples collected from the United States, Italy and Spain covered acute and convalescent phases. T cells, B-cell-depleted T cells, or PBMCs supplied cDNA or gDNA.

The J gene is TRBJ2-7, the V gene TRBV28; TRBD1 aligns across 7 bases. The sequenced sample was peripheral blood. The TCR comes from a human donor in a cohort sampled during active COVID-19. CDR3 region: CASSQPGQPYEQYF. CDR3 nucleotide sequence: TGTGCCAGCAGCCAACCGGGACAGCCCTACGAGCAGTACTTC.